The 18 T cell receptor beta chains given below trace back to one sample, sequenced in a study of CD8 T cells in ankylosing spondylitis. TCRdb reprocessed the 5' RACE reads with MiXCR, giving one entry per CDR3 protein. The repertoire consists of approximately 250,000 distinct CDR3 sequences, with roughly 8.2% occurring once and the leading ten covering approximately 4.8%. The specimen sequenced was blood, either unsorted or a sorted T cell fraction (not recorded which). The receptor set was obtained from a female donor with ankylosing spondylitis or in good health (not recorded which).

At least ten counts were recorded for this clonotype. The chain joins TRBV20-1 to TRBJ1-2; no clear D. CDR3 length: 14 amino acids. Deletions cut 6 bases from V and 8 bases from J, with 22 bases between. Germline CDR1 reads DFQATT; CDR2 reads SNEGSKA (reference sequence). CDR3 coding DNA: TGCAGTGCCCCACCTGTGACATGGGAGGACGGCTACACCTTC. This codes for CSAPPVTWEDGYTF.

This clonotype has at least ten counts. The chain recombines TRBV2 with TRBJ2-1, with D perhaps TRBD2 (6 bases). This CDR3 is 15 amino acids long. From germline, CDR1 is SNHLY and CDR2 FYNNEI. V lost 4 bases and J 1 base, leaving 11 bases between the germline ends. The CDR3 DNA reads as TGTGCCAGCAGTGCAGTAGCGGAGTCCTACAATGAGCAGTTCTTC. It encodes CASSAVAESYNEQFF.

At least ten counts were recorded for this clonotype. The chain links TRBV12-3 or TRBV12-4 to TRBJ2-7; either TRBD1 or TRBD2 may fit D (7 bases each). The CDR3 is made up of 11 amino acids. V was pared by 7 bases and J by 7 bases, with 11 bases between. CDR3 amino acids: CASTQGGEQYF. The CDR3 bases are TGTGCCAGCACCCAGGGGGGGGAGCAGTACTTC.

In its sample, this clonotype was seen many times. V and J are TRBV25-1 and TRBJ1-1; maybe TRBD1 (5 bases). Looked up from germline, CDR1 is MGHDK and CDR2 is SYGVNS. There are 13 residues in the CDR3. The germline V and J ends were trimmed by 7 bases and 5 bases, with 14 bases remaining between them. CDR3: CASTGGGATEAFF. The CDR3 region has the DNA TGTGCCAGCACCGGAGGTGGGGCGACTGAAGCTTTCTTT.

This clonotype was counted at least ten times. This chain connects TRBV7-2 to TRBJ1-1, with 7 bases matching TRBD1. The CDR3 has 15 residues. The germline gives CDR1 SGHTA, CDR2 FQGNSA. Trimming at V came to 5 bases and at J to 4 bases, leaving 10 bases not matched to a gene. The DNA for the CDR3 is TGTGCCAGCAGCCCCACCGGGACAGCCCCCACTGAAGCTTTCTTT. Translated, it gives CASSPTGTAPTEAFF.

This clonotype was observed at least ten times. The CDR3 loop is CASSLTQGYTQYF. The DNA for the CDR3 is TGTGCCAGCAGCTTAACCCAAGGATATACGCAGTATTTT. The V call is TRBV7-2, the J call TRBJ2-3; the D is unclear. Per germline, CDR1 SGHTA and CDR2 FQGNSA. The CDR3 covers 13 residues. V lost 2 bases and J 7 bases, leaving 10 bases between the germline ends.

The table lists this clonotype with a few counts. The chain carries TRBV5-8 and TRBJ2-1, with D hard to call. This CDR3 has 14 amino acids. Germline V gene data show CDR1 as SGHTS and CDR2 as YDEGEE. V was pared by 0 bases and J by 3 bases, with 7 bases between. The CDR3 region is CASSLDGFYNEQFF. The CDR3 DNA is TGTGCCAGCAGCTTGGATGGGTTCTACAATGAGCAGTTCTTC.

The chain joins TRBV7-7 to TRBJ2-2, with no clear D. Germline V lookup: CDR1 SSHAT, CDR2 FNYEAQ (reference sequence). V lost 8 bases and J lost 8, with 15 bases in between. This CDR3 is built from 13 residues. CDR3 residues: CASGKETNGELFF. CDR3 DNA sequence: TGTGCCAGCGGCAAGGAGACAAATGGGGAGCTGTTTTTT.

In its sample, this clonotype was seen many times. J is TRBJ2-1 and V is TRBV9; 15 bases match TRBD2. V lost 0 bases to trimming and J lost 6 bases; unmatched junction nucleotides: 1. Germline values: CDR1 SGDLS, CDR2 YYNGEE. This CDR3 contains 16 residues. The CDR3 loop reads CASSVGTSGRVNEQFF. CDR3 sequence (DNA): TGTGCCAGCAGCGTAGGGACTAGCGGGAGGGTCAATGAGCAGTTCTTC.

There are many counts of this clonotype. This rearrangement joins TRBV6-1 to TRBJ2-5; D call uncertain. Germline V gene data show CDR1 as MNHNS and CDR2 as SASEGT. The CDR3 sequence is 12 residues long. With 7 bases removed from V and 5 bases from J, the gap between germline ends came to 11 bases. The CDR3 loop reads CASTPIMETQYF. The CDR3 nucleotides are TGTGCCAGCACCCCGATTATGGAGACCCAGTACTTC.

At least ten counts were recorded for this clonotype. The chain is built from TRBV29-1 and TRBJ2-3; D remains ambiguous. The CDR3 runs to 12 residues. From germline, CDR1 is SQVTM and CDR2 ANQGSEA. The V end was cut by 3 bases, the J end by 0 bases, with 4 bases between. CDR3 region: CSVDESTDTQYF. In DNA, the CDR3 is TGCAGCGTTGACGAGAGCACAGATACGCAGTATTTT.

This clonotype was seen repeatedly, ten times or more. This rearrangement joins TRBV7-8 to TRBJ1-5, with unresolved D. The germline CDR1 and CDR2 sequences are SGHVS and FQNEAQ. The length of the CDR3 is 15 residues. Deletions cut 2 bases from V and 7 bases from J, with 15 bases between. The CDR3 protein is CASSLRDLSAQPQHF. CDR3 DNA sequence: TGTGCCAGCAGCTTAAGAGATCTCAGCGCCCAGCCCCAGCATTTT.

In its sample, this clonotype was seen many times. The CDR3 loop is CASSPGSGRADTQYF. DNA for the CDR3: TGCGCCAGCAGCCCCGGGAGCGGGAGGGCAGATACGCAGTATTTT. The V gene is TRBV4-3, the J gene TRBJ2-3; 10 bases line up with TRBD2. The germline CDR1 and CDR2 sequences are LGHNA and YSLEER. J lost 4 bases, V lost 4 bases, and 5 bases had no gene match. The CDR3 consists of 15 residues.

This chain uses TRBV11-1 with TRBJ2-5, with 11 bases lining up with TRBD2. The CDR3 contains 18 residues. Germline V CDR1 and CDR2: SGHAT, FQDESV (reference sequence). Trimming cost V 4 bases and J 2 bases; bases outside gene matches: 12. The CDR3: CASSSRARLAGIQETQYF. The DNA for the CDR3 is TGTGCCAGCAGCTCCCGGGCACGACTAGCGGGAATACAAGAGACCCAGTACTTC.

This clonotype was counted ten times or more. The genes are TRBV29-1 and TRBJ2-7; TRBD2 matches at 8 bases. Germline CDR1 reads SQVTM; CDR2 reads ANQGSEA. The CDR3 is made up of 14 amino acids. The trim removed 6 bases at V and 7 bases at J, leaving 14 bases unmatched. CDR3 protein: CSVARGGPGGEQYF. In DNA, the CDR3 is TGCAGCGTAGCGAGGGGAGGCCCGGGAGGGGAGCAGTACTTC.

This clonotype was counted ten times or more. The rearrangement uses TRBV15 and TRBJ2-5; 11 nucleotides align to TRBD2. Germline lookup yields CDR1 LNHNV and CDR2 YYDKDF (reference sequence). V shed 0 bases, J shed 2 bases, and the junction held 8 bases outside the gene matches. The CDR3 has 18 residues. The CDR3 loop reads CATSREARASGRQETQYF. CDR3 DNA sequence: TGTGCCACCAGCAGAGAGGCGAGGGCTAGCGGGAGGCAAGAGACCCAGTACTTC. Full variable domain (rest looked up from reference TRBV15 and TRBJ2-5): DAMVIQNPRYQVTQFGKPVTLSCSQTLNHNVMYWYQQKSSQAPKLLFHYYDKDFNNEADTPDNFQSRRPNTSFCFLDIRSPGLGDTAMYLCATSREARASGRQETQYFGPGTRLLVL.

This clonotype appeared many times. J is TRBJ1-1 and V is TRBV5-1; 7 bases align to TRBD1. V trimming: 5 bases; J trimming: 4 bases; junction bases outside the gene matches: 5. CDR3 length: 13 residues. Germline CDR1 and CDR2: SGHRS and YFSETQ. The CDR3 DNA is TGCGCCAGCAGACCTTCAGGGGGCACTGAAGCTTTCTTT. It yields the protein CASRPSGGTEAFF.

This clonotype appeared many times. V usage is TRBV6-2 or TRBV6-3 and J usage is TRBJ1-2; no clear D. V was shortened by 5 bases and J by 3 bases, with 16 bases between the two germline ends. Germline loops: CDR1 MNHEY, CDR2 SVGEGT. The CDR3 has 15 amino acids. The CDR3 DNA follows: TGTGCCAGCAGTAACAGTCCGGGAAGCGACTATGGCTACACCTTC. Its translation: CASSNSPGSDYGYTF.